The rows below give T cell receptor beta chains drawn from one sample of a study of T cell responses to AZD1222 COVID-19 vaccine. The assay was immunoSEQ multiplex PCR, and TCRdb's table has in-frame clones only and misses some. The table shows roughly 140,000 clones, with approximately 90% occurring only once. Specimen: peripheral blood, collected 28 days after the second AZD1222 dose. Source of these receptors: an adult who received the AZD1222 COVID-19 vaccine. Both conserved end residues are part of each CDR3. The D gene is left open where the match is weak. Not all rows give a size; the values are once, few, many and, for expanded clones, a class.

d_call | j_call | v_call | clone_size | cdr3_aa | cdr3_nt
TRBD1 | TRBJ1-2 | TRBV13 | - | CASSLGTGEGYTF | TGTGCCAGCAGCCTGGGGACAGGGGAAGGCTACACCTTC
TRBD1 | TRBJ1-2 | TRBV5-4 | - | CASSLGQGRANYGYTF | TGTGCCAGCAGCTTGGGACAGGGTAGAGCTAACTATGGCTACACCTTC
- | TRBJ1-1 | TRBV7-8 | - | CASSLGPPGQANTEAFF | TGTGCCAGCAGCTTAGGGCCCCCGGGACAAGCGAACACTGAAGCTTTCTTT
- | TRBJ2-3 | TRBV30 | once | CAWSMRLGASTDTQYF | TGTGCCTGGAGTATGAGGTTGGGGGCTAGCACAGATACGCAGTATTTT
- | TRBJ1-4 | TRBV18 | - | CASSYATNEKLFF | TGTGCCAGCTCGTACGCAACTAATGAAAAACTGTTTTTT
TRBD1 | TRBJ1-4 | TRBV7-9 | - | CASSPTGTVGEKLFF | TGTGCCAGCAGCCCCACCGGGACAGTGGGCGAAAAACTGTTTTTT
TRBD2 | TRBJ2-7 | TRBV7-2 | - | CASSLSSGEGHEQYF | TGTGCCAGCAGCTTATCGAGCGGGGAAGGGCACGAGCAGTACTTC
- | TRBJ2-7 | TRBV6-5 | - | CASRRGEHEQYF | TGTGCCAGCAGGAGGGGAGAACACGAGCAGTACTTC
- | TRBJ1-5 | TRBV7-8 | - | CASSLKASYGPQHF | TGTGCCAGCAGCTTGAAAGCAAGCTATGGGCCCCAGCATTTT
- | TRBJ1-6 | TRBV6-5 | - | CASSYSSSYNSPLHF | TGTGCCAGCAGTTACTCGAGCTCCTATAATTCACCCCTCCACTTT
- | TRBJ2-3 | TRBV7-9 | - | CASRFSTDTQYF | TGTGCCAGCAGATTTAGCACAGATACGCAGTATTTT
TRBD1 | TRBJ1-1 | TRBV11-1 | - | CASSLAPGGSTEAFF | TGTGCCAGCAGCTTGGCTCCAGGGGGAAGCACTGAAGCTTTCTTT
- | TRBJ1-1 | TRBV6-5 | - | CASRLAWVTNTEAFF | TGTGCCAGCAGGCTTGCGTGGGTTACGAACACTGAAGCTTTCTTT
- | TRBJ2-7 | TRBV7-5 | once | CARSVRDGYEQYF | TGTGCCAGAAGCGTCCGGGACGGCTACGAGCAGTACTTC
- | TRBJ2-1 | TRBV28 | - | CASSSTYNEQFF | TGTGCCAGCAGTTCAACATACAATGAGCAGTTCTTC
- | TRBJ1-1 | TRBV5-6 | - | CASSYWASTEAFF | TGTGCCAGCAGCTACTGGGCCTCGACTGAAGCTTTCTTT
TRBD2 | TRBJ2-3 | TRBV9 | - | CASSLGLAGTKGGRNTQYF | TGTGCCAGCAGCTTGGGACTAGCGGGAACCAAAGGGGGGAGAAATACGCAGTATTTT
- | TRBJ1-2 | TRBV2 | - | CASSDTGAALYGYTF | TGTGCCAGCAGTGATACGGGGGCGGCCTTATATGGCTACACCTTC
- | TRBJ1-6 | TRBV7-9 | - | CASSREGTHSPLHF | TGTGCCAGCAGCCGTGAGGGGACGCATTCACCCCTCCACTTT
- | TRBJ2-5 | TRBV10-2 | - | CASSDPEETQYF | TGCGCCAGCAGTGATCCGGAGGAGACCCAGTACTTC
TRBD2 | TRBJ2-3 | TRBV4-2 | once | CASRGGGNADTQYF | TGTGCCAGCAGGGGCGGGGGGAACGCAGATACGCAGTATTTT
- | TRBJ1-2 | TRBV29-1 | - | CSVENGDTFYGYTF | TGCAGCGTTGAGAATGGGGACACCTTCTATGGCTACACCTTC
- | TRBJ1-4 | TRBV2 | - | CASRRTNMGEKLFF | TGTGCCAGCAGACGAACCAACATGGGGGAAAAACTGTTTTTT
- | TRBJ1-2 | TRBV30 | - | CAWSMGRVFYGYTF | TGTGCCTGGAGTATGGGCCGTGTTTTCTATGGCTACACCTTC
- | TRBJ2-7 | TRBV7-2 | - | CASSLASGGDSYEQYF | TGTGCCAGCAGCTTAGCGTCTGGCGGGGACTCCTACGAGCAGTACTTC
- | TRBJ2-1 | TRBV9 | - | CASTEVGGLRDEQFF | TGTGCCAGCACCGAGGTGGGGGGACTCAGGGATGAGCAGTTCTTC
- | TRBJ1-1 | TRBV6-1 | - | CASSEMGDTEAFF | TGTGCCAGCAGTGAGATGGGGGACACTGAAGCTTTCTTT
- | TRBJ2-7 | TRBV6-5 | - | CASSYSGGEQYF | TGTGCCAGCAGTTACTCAGGGGGCGAGCAGTACTTC
- | TRBJ2-3 | TRBV6-5 | - | CASNGRGRGTQYF | TGTGCCAGCAATGGGCGGGGCCGTGGTACGCAGTATTTT
- | TRBJ2-7 | TRBV19 | - | CASSIKYSYEQYF | TGTGCCAGTTCGATCAAATATTCCTACGAGCAGTACTTC
TRBD2 | TRBJ2-1 | TRBV7-8 | - | CASSLRAGGTSSYNEQFF | TGTGCCAGCAGCTTACGAGCGGGAGGGACGAGCTCCTACAATGAGCAGTTCTTC
TRBD2 | TRBJ2-3 | TRBV6-1 | - | CASSEGAGGTDTQYF | TGTGCCAGCAGTGAAGGAGCGGGGGGGACAGATACGCAGTATTTT
TRBD1 | TRBJ2-6 | TRBV4-1 | - | CASSQMTGRYSGANVLTF | TGCGCCAGCAGCCAGATGACAGGGCGATACTCTGGGGCCAACGTCCTGACTTTC
TRBD2 | TRBJ2-7 | TRBV30 | - | CAWRGTSGLYEQYF | TGTGCCTGGAGGGGGACTAGCGGACTTTACGAGCAGTACTTC
- | TRBJ2-6 | TRBV30 | - | CAWSEAHSGANVLTF | TGTGCCTGGAGTGAAGCCCACTCTGGGGCCAACGTCCTGACTTTC
TRBD2 | TRBJ2-1 | TRBV9 | - | CASSETSGNDEQFF | TGTGCCAGCAGCGAAACTAGCGGTAACGATGAGCAGTTCTTC
- | TRBJ1-2 | TRBV19 | - | CASTNPSTPPHNYGYTF | TGTGCCAGTACCAACCCATCGACACCACCACACAACTATGGCTACACCTTC
- | TRBJ2-2 | TRBV4-2 | once | CASSPPRYSNTGELFF | TGTGCCAGCAGCCCCCCTAGGTACTCGAACACCGGGGAGCTGTTTTTT
TRBD1 | TRBJ2-1 | TRBV12-3/TRBV12-4 | - | CASTQGASEQFF | TGTGCCAGCACACAGGGGGCGAGTGAGCAGTTCTTC
TRBD1 | TRBJ1-5 | TRBV6-5 | few | CASRSPTGYNQPQHF | TGTGCCAGCAGGAGTCCGACAGGGTATAATCAGCCCCAGCATTTT
- | TRBJ1-2 | TRBV5-6 | - | CASQLGGGGYTF | TGTGCCAGCCAGCTTGGGGGAGGTGGCTACACCTTC
- | TRBJ1-1 | TRBV18 | - | CASSPGGTQTEAFF | TGTGCCAGCTCACCGGGGGGGACACAGACTGAAGCTTTCTTT
TRBD1 | TRBJ2-3 | TRBV28 | - | CASSPLMTGGPRDTQYF | TGTGCCAGCAGTCCCCTGATGACAGGGGGCCCTAGAGATACGCAGTATTTT
- | TRBJ1-5 | TRBV30 | - | CAWSGVSEPQHF | TGTGCCTGGAGTGGAGTTAGTGAACCCCAGCATTTT
- | TRBJ1-4 | TRBV7-9 | - | CASSSSGTNEKLFF | TGTGCCAGCAGCTCCTCTGGGACTAATGAAAAACTGTTTTTT
- | TRBJ2-3 | TRBV18 | - | CASSPLSGKGPDTQYF | TGTGCCAGCTCACCGCTCTCCGGGAAAGGCCCAGATACGCAGTATTTT
TRBD1 | TRBJ2-7 | TRBV15 | - | CATSTAWTGEYEQYF | TGTGCCACCAGCACCGCCTGGACAGGGGAATACGAGCAGTACTTC
TRBD2 | TRBJ2-3 | TRBV7-2 | - | CASTSSGSVTDTQYF | TGTGCCAGCACCTCCAGCGGGAGCGTCACAGATACGCAGTATTTT
TRBD2 | TRBJ2-3 | TRBV9 | - | CASSVDSGRRGDTQYF | TGTGCCAGCAGCGTAGATAGCGGGAGGAGAGGAGATACGCAGTATTTT
- | TRBJ2-6 | TRBV11-2 | - | CASSFPFRGRVSGANVLTF | TGTGCCAGCAGCTTCCCTTTCCGGGGGCGCGTATCTGGGGCCAACGTCCTGACTTTC
TRBD2 | TRBJ2-1 | TRBV7-9 | few | CASSLIAGGYNEQFF | TGTGCCAGCAGCTTAATCGCGGGAGGGTACAATGAGCAGTTCTTC
- | TRBJ1-3 | TRBV28 | many | CASSFLTLLDSGNTIYF | TGTGCCAGCAGTTTTTTAACCCTTTTAGACTCTGGAAACACCATATATTTT
- | TRBJ1-1 | TRBV6-5 | - | CASSYSGGLNTEAFF | TGTGCCAGCAGTTACTCGGGCGGTTTGAACACTGAAGCTTTCTTT
TRBD1 | TRBJ2-2 | TRBV5-4 | - | CASSKGQGEGELFF | TGTGCCAGCAGCAAGGGACAGGGGGAGGGGGAGCTGTTTTTT
TRBD1 | TRBJ1-1 | TRBV5-4 | - | CASSLSGGTEAFF | TGTGCCAGCAGCTTGTCAGGGGGCACTGAAGCTTTCTTT
- | TRBJ1-6 | TRBV18 | - | CASSPSPAGNSPLHF | TGTGCCAGCTCACCGTCGCCCGCGGGGAATTCACCCCTCCACTTT
TRBD2 | TRBJ2-6 | TRBV30 | - | CAWSAKGRAGANVLTF | TGTGCCTGGAGTGCCAAGGGGAGGGCTGGGGCCAACGTCCTGACTTTC